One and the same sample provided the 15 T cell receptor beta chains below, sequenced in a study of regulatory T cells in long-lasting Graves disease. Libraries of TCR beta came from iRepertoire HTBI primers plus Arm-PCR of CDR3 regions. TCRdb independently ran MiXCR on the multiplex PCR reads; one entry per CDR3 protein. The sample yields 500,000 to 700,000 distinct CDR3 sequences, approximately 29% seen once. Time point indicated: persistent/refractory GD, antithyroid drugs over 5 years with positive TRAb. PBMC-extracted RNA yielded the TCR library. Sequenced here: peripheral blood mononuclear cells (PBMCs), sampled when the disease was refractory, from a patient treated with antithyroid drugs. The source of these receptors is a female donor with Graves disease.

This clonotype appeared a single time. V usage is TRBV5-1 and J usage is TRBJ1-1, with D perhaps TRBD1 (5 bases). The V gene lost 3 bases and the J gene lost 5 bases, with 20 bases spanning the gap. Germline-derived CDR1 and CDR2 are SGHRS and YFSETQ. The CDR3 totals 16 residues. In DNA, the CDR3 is TGCGCCAGCAGCTCTTTCCCCAAGGCGGGGCGGACTGAAGCTTTCTTT. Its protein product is CASSSFPKAGRTEAFF.

This CDR3 reads CASRPGGGENTIYF. CDR3 nucleotide sequence: TGCGCCAGCAGGCCTGGTGGGGGCGAGAACACCATATATTTT. The chain is built from TRBV5-1 and TRBJ1-3, with D perhaps TRBD1 (6 bases). CDR3 length equals 14 residues. The germline V gene has CDR1 SGHRS and CDR2 YFSETQ. V shed 5 bases and J shed 7 bases, with 16 bases lying between them.

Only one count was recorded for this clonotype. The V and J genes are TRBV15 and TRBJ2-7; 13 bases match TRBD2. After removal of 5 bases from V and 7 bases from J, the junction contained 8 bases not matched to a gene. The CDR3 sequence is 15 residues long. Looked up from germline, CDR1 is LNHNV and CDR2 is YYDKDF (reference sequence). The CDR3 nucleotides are TGTGCCACCAGCGTACTAGCGGGAGGGCCTAATGAGCAGTACTTC. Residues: CATSVLAGGPNEQYF.

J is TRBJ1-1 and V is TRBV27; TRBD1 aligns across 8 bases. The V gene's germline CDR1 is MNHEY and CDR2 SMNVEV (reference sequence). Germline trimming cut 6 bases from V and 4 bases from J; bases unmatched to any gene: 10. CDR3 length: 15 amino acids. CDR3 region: CASSWGRQGSTEAFF. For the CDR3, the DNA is TGTGCCAGCAGCTGGGGGAGACAGGGGAGCACTGAAGCTTTCTTT.

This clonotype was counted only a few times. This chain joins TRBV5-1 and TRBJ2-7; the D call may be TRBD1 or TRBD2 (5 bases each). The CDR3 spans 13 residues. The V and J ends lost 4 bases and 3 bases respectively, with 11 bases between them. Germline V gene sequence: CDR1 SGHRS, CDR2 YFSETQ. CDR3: CASSMGPVYEQYF. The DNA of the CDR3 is TGCGCCAGCAGCATGGGACCGGTCTACGAGCAGTACTTC. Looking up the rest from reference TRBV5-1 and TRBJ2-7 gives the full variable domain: KAGVTQTPRYLIKTRGQQVTLSCSPISGHRSVSWYQQTPGQGLQFLFEYFSETQRNKGNFPGRFSGRQFSNSRSEMNVSTLELGDSALYLCASSMGPVYEQYFGPGTRLTVT.

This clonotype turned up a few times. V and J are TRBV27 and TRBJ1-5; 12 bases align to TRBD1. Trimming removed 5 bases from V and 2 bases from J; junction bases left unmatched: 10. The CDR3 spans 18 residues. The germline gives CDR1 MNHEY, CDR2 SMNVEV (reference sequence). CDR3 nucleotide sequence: TGTGCCAGCAGTCCGGGACAGGGGGCCGTAGTTGGCAATCAGCCCCAGCATTTT. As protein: CASSPGQGAVVGNQPQHF.

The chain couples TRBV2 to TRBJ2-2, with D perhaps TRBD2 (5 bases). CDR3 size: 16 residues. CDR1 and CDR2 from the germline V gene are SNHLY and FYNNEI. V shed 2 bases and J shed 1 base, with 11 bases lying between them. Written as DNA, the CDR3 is TGTGCCAGCAGTGAACACCCGGGAATGAACACCGGGGAGCTGTTTTTT. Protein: CASSEHPGMNTGELFF.

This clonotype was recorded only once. The CDR3: CASSLTRVRSYEQYF. CDR3 nucleotides: TGTGCCAGCAGCTTGACCAGGGTAAGATCCTACGAGCAGTACTTC. This sequence joins TRBV5-6 and TRBJ2-7; maybe TRBD1 (5 bases). The CDR3 spans 15 residues. Trimming pared 1 base from V and 1 base from J, leaving 12 bases between. Germline-derived CDR1 and CDR2 are SGHDT and YYEEEE.

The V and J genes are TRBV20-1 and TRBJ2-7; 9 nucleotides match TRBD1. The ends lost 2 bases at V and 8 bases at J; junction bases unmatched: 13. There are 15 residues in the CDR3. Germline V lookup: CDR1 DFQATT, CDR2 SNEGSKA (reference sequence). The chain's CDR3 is CSARPSTGTGFQQYF. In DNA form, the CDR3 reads TGCAGTGCTAGACCTTCCACCGGGACAGGGTTTCAGCAGTACTTC.

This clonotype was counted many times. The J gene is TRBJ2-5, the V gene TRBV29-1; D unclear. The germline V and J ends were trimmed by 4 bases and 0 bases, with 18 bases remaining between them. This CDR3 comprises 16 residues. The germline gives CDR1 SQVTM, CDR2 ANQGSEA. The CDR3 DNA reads TGCAGCGTTGGCGCCAGTCTTGGGCAGTACCAAGAGACCCAGTACTTC. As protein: CSVGASLGQYQETQYF.

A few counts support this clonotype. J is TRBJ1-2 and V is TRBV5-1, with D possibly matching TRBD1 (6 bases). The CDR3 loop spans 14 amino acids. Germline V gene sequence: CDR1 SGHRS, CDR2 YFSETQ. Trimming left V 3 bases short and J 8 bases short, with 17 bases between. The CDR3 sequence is CASSSTEQGKGYTF. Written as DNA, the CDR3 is TGCGCCAGCAGCTCGACGGAGCAGGGGAAAGGCTACACCTTC.

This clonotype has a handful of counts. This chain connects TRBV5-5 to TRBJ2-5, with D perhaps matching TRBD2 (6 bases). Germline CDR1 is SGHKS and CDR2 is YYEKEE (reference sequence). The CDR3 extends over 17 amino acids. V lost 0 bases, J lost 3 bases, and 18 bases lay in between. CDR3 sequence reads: CASSLDIRGNRKETQYF. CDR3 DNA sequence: TGTGCCAGCAGCTTGGATATTCGGGGGAATCGGAAAGAGACCCAGTACTTC.

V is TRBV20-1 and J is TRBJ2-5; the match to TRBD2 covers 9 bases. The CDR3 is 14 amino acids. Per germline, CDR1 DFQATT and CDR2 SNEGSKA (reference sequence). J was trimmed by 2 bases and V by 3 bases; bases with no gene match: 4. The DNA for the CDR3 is TGCAGTGCTAGTTTAACTAGCGGGCAAGAGACCCAGTACTTC. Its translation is CSASLTSGQETQYF.

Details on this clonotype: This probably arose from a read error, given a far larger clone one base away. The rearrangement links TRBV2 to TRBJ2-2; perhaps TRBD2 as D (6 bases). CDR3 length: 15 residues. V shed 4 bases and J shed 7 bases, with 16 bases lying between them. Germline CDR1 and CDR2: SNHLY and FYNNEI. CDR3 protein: CASSAGTANRGELFF. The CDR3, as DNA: TGTGCCAGCAGTGCCGGGACTGCTAATCGCGGGGAGCTGTTTTTT.

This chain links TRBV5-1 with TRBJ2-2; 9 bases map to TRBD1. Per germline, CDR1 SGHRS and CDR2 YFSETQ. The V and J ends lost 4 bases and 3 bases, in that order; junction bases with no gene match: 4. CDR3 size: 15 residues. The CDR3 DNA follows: TGCGCCAGCAGCACGGGACAGGGTGACACCGGGGAGCTGTTTTTT. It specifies CASSTGQGDTGELFF.